This passage covers 12 T cell receptor beta chains from one sample sequenced in a study of chemoradiotherapy in HPV16-positive cancers. Assay: immunoSEQ multiplex PCR; the TCRdb copy retains only in-frame clones and omits some. Among 9,500 to 15,000 clones listed, over 60% were seen once. The specimen was taken from a patient who underwent chemoradiotherapy. The receptors shown here come from a human donor with HPV-associated anogenital cancer.

This clone was seen once. The V call is TRBV11-1, the J call TRBJ1-4; D call uncertain. CDR1 is SGHAT and CDR2 is FQDESV in the germline V gene (reference sequence). The germline V and J ends were trimmed by 3 bases and 8 bases, with 10 bases remaining between them. CDR3 length: 13 amino acids. The DNA for the CDR3 is TGTGCCAGCAGCTTCGGCGTCGGCGAAAAACTGTTTTTT. It specifies CASSFGVGEKLFF.

The chain joins TRBV10-3 to TRBJ2-2; D is unclear. CDR3 length: 14 amino acids. The V gene lost 0 bases and the J gene lost 4 bases, with 6 bases spanning the gap. CDR1 is ENHRY, CDR2 SYGVKD, per germline. CDR3 in DNA: TGTGCCATCAGTGAGTCACACAGCACCGGGGAGCTGTTTTTT. As protein: CAISESHSTGELFF.

V gene TRBV19 combines with J gene TRBJ1-1, with a tentative D call TRBD1 (6 bases). Germline V gene sequence: CDR1 LNHDA, CDR2 SQIVND (reference sequence). The CDR3 covers 15 residues. The V gene lost 3 bases and the J gene lost 0 bases, with 11 bases spanning the gap. This CDR3 reads CASSILGGMNTEAFF. The CDR3 DNA follows: TGTGCCAGTAGTATTCTAGGGGGGATGAACACTGAAGCTTTCTTT.

The CDR3 protein is CASSLARMASNEQFF. CDR3 sequence (DNA): TGTGCCAGCAGCTTAGCTAGGATGGCTAGCAATGAGCAGTTCTTC. V and J are TRBV7-2 and TRBJ2-1; D not certain. Trimming shortened V by 0 bases and J by 6 bases, and 12 bases separated the two germline ends. This CDR3 comprises 15 residues. In germline, CDR1 is SGHTA, CDR2 FQGNSA.

The chain combines TRBV2 with TRBJ1-1; D unresolved. V shed 6 bases and J shed 3 bases, with 17 bases lying between them. CDR1 and CDR2 from the germline V gene are SNHLY and FYNNEI. CDR3 length: 15 residues. CDR3 sequence reads: CASRVLRVEDTEAFF. Written as DNA, the CDR3 is TGTGCCAGCAGAGTCCTTAGGGTGGAGGACACTGAAGCTTTCTTT.

The chain combines TRBV6-5 with TRBJ1-6; possibly TRBD1 for D (5 bases). In germline, CDR1 is MNHEY, CDR2 SVGAGI. There are 15 residues in the CDR3. Trimming shortened V by 2 bases and J by 8 bases, and 13 bases separated the two germline ends. The CDR3 region has the DNA TGTGCCAGCAGTTACCAGGGTGTGGGGTATTCACCCCTCCACTTT. This gives the protein CASSYQGVGYSPLHF.

The genes are TRBV9 and TRBJ2-3; tentative D call: TRBD2 (6 bases). In germline, CDR1 is SGDLS, CDR2 YYNGEE. Trimming stripped 6 bases from V and 4 bases from J, with 15 bases between. This CDR3 is built from 14 residues. CDR3 sequence (DNA): TGTGCCAGCACCTTAGCGGTCCAAGCAGATACGCAGTATTTT. Its translation: CASTLAVQADTQYF.

This clone was detected once. The V gene is TRBV10-3, the J gene TRBJ2-1, with D perhaps matching TRBD1 (6 bases). The germline V and J ends were trimmed by 0 bases and 7 bases, with 13 bases remaining between them. CDR1 ENHRY and CDR2 SYGVKD come from the germline V gene. This CDR3 contains 15 residues. Here the CDR3 DNA reads TGTGCCATCAGTGAGTCCACAGGGATAGGAAATGAGCAGTTCTTC. This translates into CAISESTGIGNEQFF.

The V and J genes are TRBV19 and TRBJ1-4; D remains unclear. V lost 7 bases and J 1 base, leaving 13 bases between the germline ends. Germline V gene lookup returns CDR1 LNHDA and CDR2 SQIVND (reference sequence). The length of the CDR3 is 15 residues. Here the CDR3 DNA reads TGTGCCAGTACCCTAGTAGGGAGAACTAATGAAAAACTGTTTTTT. Its translation is CASTLVGRTNEKLFF.

This clone was observed a few times. The V and J genes are TRBV6-6 and TRBJ1-2, with D perhaps TRBD1 (6 bases). V lost 8 bases and J lost 2, with 18 bases in between. This CDR3 comprises 15 residues. Germline loops: CDR1 MNHNY, CDR2 SVGAGI (reference sequence). The CDR3: CASASSKGENYGYTF. The DNA for the CDR3 is TGTGCCAGCGCTTCCTCGAAGGGGGAAAACTATGGCTACACCTTC.

The chain couples TRBV30 to TRBJ1-2; D gene unclear. The CDR3 loop spans 13 amino acids. V lost 2 bases to trimming and J lost 7 bases, with 14 bases between them. Per germline, CDR1 GTSNPN and CDR2 SVGIG (reference sequence). The CDR3: CAWSSGSWSGYTF. As DNA, the CDR3 is TGTGCCTGGAGTAGTGGGAGTTGGAGTGGCTACACCTTC.

The rearrangement joins TRBV4-3 to TRBJ2-2, with 10 bases lining up with TRBD2. Unmatched junction bases numbered 6, after V lost 2 bases and J lost 3 bases. From germline, CDR1 is LGHNA and CDR2 YSLEER. This CDR3 region has 17 residues. The CDR3 DNA reads as TGCGCCAGCAGCCAACCCAGGACTAGCGGAGACACCGGGGAGCTGTTTTTT. It is translated as CASSQPRTSGDTGELFF.